Following are 20 T cell receptor beta chains from one sample sequenced in a study of human T cells and chemical hapten exposure. Specified time point: patch test 2, 6 weeks after DPC sensitization. Treatment denoted: therapeutic diphenylcyclopropenone sensitization with weekly scalp DPC. Each CDR3 protein is one row after TCRdb ran MiXCR on the RACE reads. The repertoire holds hundreds of thousands of distinct CDR3 sequences, with about 6.3% as singletons. The source was whole blood, collected in connection with sensitization to the hapten diphenylcyclopropenone (DPC). These receptors were collected from a woman aged 18 to 35 with alopecia areata. Some clones in this sample may be carry-over from other donors' samples.

The V gene is TRBV20-1, the J gene TRBJ2-5; 9 nucleotides align to TRBD2. CDR3 length: 16 residues. After removal of 4 bases from V and 0 bases from J, the junction contained 9 bases not matched to a gene. Germline V gene data show CDR1 as DFQATT and CDR2 as SNEGSKA (reference sequence). The CDR3 DNA reads as TGCAGTGCTACGGGGAAGCGGGGGGCCTACCAAGAGACCCAGTACTTC. Protein sequence: CSATGKRGAYQETQYF.

This clonotype was counted a few times. The chain uses TRBV3-1 and TRBJ2-2; D not certain. The germline V gene encodes CDR1 LGHDT and CDR2 YNNKEL (reference sequence). The ends were cut back, 2 bases at V and 0 bases at J, with 4 bases in the middle. There are 14 residues in the CDR3. CDR3 sequence (DNA): TGTGCCAGCAGCCAAATGTCGAACACCGGGGAGCTGTTTTTT. Translating it yields CASSQMSNTGELFF.

This clonotype was observed a few times. The CDR3 reads CASRSPGRGDEKLFF. DNA of the CDR3: TGTGCCAGCCGTAGCCCAGGGAGGGGGGATGAAAAACTGTTTTTT. V usage is TRBV12-3 or TRBV12-4 and J usage is TRBJ1-4, with D perhaps TRBD1 (6 bases). Trimming cost V 8 bases and J 6 bases, with 19 bases left between them. The CDR3 spans 15 residues.

This clonotype was recorded at least ten times. The J gene is TRBJ2-3, the V gene TRBV5-6, with D hard to call. This CDR3 spans 18 amino acids. Germline V gene lookup returns CDR1 SGHDT and CDR2 YYEEEE. V gave up 6 bases and J gave up 1 base, with 24 bases separating them. CDR3 region: CASTPTLWRLRGTDTQYF. The DNA of the CDR3 is TGTGCCAGCACACCGACCCTTTGGAGACTTAGAGGCACAGATACGCAGTATTTT. Using reference TRBV5-6 and TRBJ2-3 for the parts outside the CDR3, the full variable domain is DAGVTQSPTHLIKTRGQQVTLRCSPKSGHDTVSWYQQALGQGPQFIFQYYEEEERQRGNFPDRFSGHQFPNYSSELNVNALLLGDSALYLCASTPTLWRLRGTDTQYFGPGTRLTVL.

This clonotype was recorded many times. This chain uses TRBV7-2 with TRBJ1-2; no firm D call. V shed 1 base and J shed 4 bases, with 13 bases lying between them. The germline V gene has CDR1 SGHTA and CDR2 FQGNSA. The CDR3 is made up of 15 amino acids. CDR3 residues: CASSLVVKTGYGYTF. As DNA, the CDR3 is TGTGCCAGCAGCTTAGTAGTTAAGACCGGCTATGGCTACACCTTC.

This clonotype was recorded a few times. The chain couples TRBV10-3 to TRBJ1-2; D is ambiguous. V was clipped by 0 bases and J by 7 bases, with 15 bases between them. The CDR3 covers 15 residues. Germline V gene lookup returns CDR1 ENHRY and CDR2 SYGVKD. The CDR3 region has the DNA TGTGCCATCAGTGAGTCGAACAAGGTCTACGGTGGCTACACCTTC. This gives the protein CAISESNKVYGGYTF.

This clonotype was recorded only once. A read error may be the cause here, since a much bigger clone is one base away. The chain uses TRBV25-1 and TRBJ2-1; possible D gene TRBD2, 7 bases. This CDR3 has 15 amino acids. Germline-derived CDR1 and CDR2 are MGHDK and SYGVNS. In DNA, the CDR3 is TGTGCCAGCAGTGATGGGGGGGCCGCCTACAATGGGCAGTTCTTC. This gives the protein CASSDGGAAYNGQFF.

This chain links TRBV6-4 with TRBJ2-3; 9 nucleotides align to TRBD2. The length of the CDR3 is 16 residues. The germline V gene encodes CDR1 MRHNA and CDR2 SNTAGT. J lost 6 bases, V lost 0 bases, and 7 bases had no gene match. The CDR3 region has the DNA TGTGCCAGCAGTGACTCGGGCGGGGGGGCCTCCGATACGCAGTATTTT. Amino acids: CASSDSGGGASDTQYF.

V gene TRBV19 combines with J gene TRBJ2-1, with 9 bases matching TRBD1. The CDR3 covers 17 residues. V gave up 4 bases and J gave up 7 bases; unmatched junction bases: 14. From germline, CDR1 is LNHDA and CDR2 SQIVND (reference sequence). The chain's CDR3 is CASSTLPGTGISNEQFF. Written as DNA, the CDR3 is TGTGCCAGTAGTACCTTGCCCGGGACAGGGATTTCTAATGAGCAGTTCTTC. Complete variable domain (other parts from reference TRBV19 and TRBJ2-1): DGGITQSPKYLFRKEGQNVTLSCEQNLNHDAMYWYRQDPGQGLRLIYYSQIVNDFQKGDIAEGYSVSREKKESFPLTVTSAQKNPTAFYLCASSTLPGTGISNEQFFGPGTRLTVL.

This clonotype was detected only a few times. The gene calls are TRBV12-3 or TRBV12-4 and TRBJ2-7; 9 bases line up with TRBD1. The ends lost 7 bases at V and 1 base at J; junction bases unmatched: 8. The CDR3 is made up of 15 amino acids. CDR3 sequence reads: CASTPGQGKSYEQYF. The CDR3, as DNA: TGTGCCAGCACCCCGGGACAGGGAAAGTCCTACGAGCAGTACTTC.

This clonotype showed up many times. The chain recombines TRBV2 with TRBJ1-4, with D unclear. V was shortened by 6 bases and J by 11 bases, with 16 bases between the two germline ends. CDR1 is SNHLY, CDR2 FYNNEI, per germline. The CDR3 length is 13 residues. DNA of the CDR3: TGTGCCAGCAGCGTGGACCACCCTCGGAAACTGTTTTTT. Amino acid sequence: CASSVDHPRKLFF.

This clonotype was counted ten times or more. The CDR3 nucleotides read TGTGCCAGCGGCTCTTACGGGACCCAGTACTTC. It yields the protein CASGSYGTQYF. V and J are TRBV6-2 or TRBV6-3 and TRBJ2-5; D ambiguous. V lost 8 bases and J 7 bases, leaving 11 bases between the germline ends. CDR1 is MNHEY, CDR2 SVGEGT, per germline. The CDR3 totals 11 residues.

The chain has TRBV12-3 or TRBV12-4 and TRBJ2-2, with D perhaps TRBD2 (5 bases). The CDR3 covers 12 residues. Trimming pared 7 bases from V and 3 bases from J, leaving 6 bases between. CDR3 residues: CASMRDTGELFF. CDR3 nucleotides: TGTGCCAGCATGAGGGACACCGGGGAGCTGTTTTTT.

The V call is TRBV20-1, the J call TRBJ1-5; the D gene is possibly TRBD1 (5 bases). The CDR3 spans 14 residues. The germline gives CDR1 DFQATT, CDR2 SNEGSKA (reference sequence). Trimming left V 5 bases short and J 0 bases short, with 11 bases between. CDR3 DNA sequence: TGCAGTGCTCGTAGGGACCCTAGCAATCAGCCCCAGCATTTT. Protein: CSARRDPSNQPQHF.

The V and J genes are TRBV7-9 and TRBJ1-6; D is unresolved. CDR1 and CDR2 from the germline V gene are SEHNR and FQNEAQ (reference sequence). Between the trimmed V and J ends, which lost 4 bases and 8 bases, there was a span of 6 bases. The CDR3 length is 12 residues. The CDR3 loop reads CASSWVDSPLHF. The CDR3 bases are TGTGCCAGCAGCTGGGTGGATTCACCCCTCCACTTT. Complete variable domain (other parts from reference TRBV7-9 and TRBJ1-6): DTGVSQNPRHKITKRGQNVTFRCDPISEHNRLYWYRQTLGQGPEFLTYFQNEAQLEKSRLLSDRFSAERPKGSFSTLEIQRTEQGDSAMYLCASSWVDSPLHFGNGTRLTVT.

This clonotype was seen at least ten times. This sequence joins TRBV20-1 and TRBJ2-7, with no clear D. This CDR3 region has 9 residues. Deletions cut 6 bases from V and 3 bases from J, with 3 bases between. Germline V gene sequence: CDR1 DFQATT, CDR2 SNEGSKA (reference sequence). In DNA, the CDR3 is TGCAGTGCAGACTACGAGCAGTACTTC. It codes for CSADYEQYF.

This clonotype came up a few times. The chain recombines TRBV9 with TRBJ2-1, with D possibly being TRBD1 (6 bases). The V end was cut by 4 bases, the J end by 16 bases, with 27 bases between. The germline V gene encodes CDR1 SGDLS and CDR2 YYNGEE. This CDR3 contains 15 residues. CDR3 sequence reads: CASSPYLGQPGLGFF. The CDR3 nucleotides read TGTGCCAGCAGCCCTTACCTTGGACAGCCGGGGCTTGGCTTCTTC.

Ten or more counts support this clonotype. V gene TRBV12-5 combines with J gene TRBJ2-3, with D hard to call. V was cut by 1 base and J by 2 bases, with 1 base left in between. There are 12 residues in the CDR3. Germline CDR1 LGHNT, CDR2 FRNRAP. CDR3 sequence (DNA): TGTGCTAGTGGTTTGGACACAGATACGCAGTATTTT. Translated: CASGLDTDTQYF.

This clonotype showed up many times. The chain has TRBV6-1 and TRBJ1-5; 9 bases are shared with TRBD1. The germline V gene encodes CDR1 MNHNS and CDR2 SASEGT. The CDR3 contains 15 residues. CDR3 region: CSTSGGTGMYQPQHF. CDR3 in DNA: TGTTCGACTAGCGGGGGGACAGGGATGTATCAGCCCCAGCATTTT.

This clonotype appeared a few times. V gene TRBV3-1 combines with J gene TRBJ1-5, with unresolved D. The CDR3 consists of 17 residues. Per germline, CDR1 LGHDT and CDR2 YNNKEL (reference sequence). Trimming removed 0 bases at V and 0 bases at J, with 12 bases between. CDR3 residues: CASSQDPAFYSNQPQHF. In nucleotides, the CDR3 is TGTGCCAGCAGCCAAGATCCCGCATTTTATAGCAATCAGCCCCAGCATTTT.